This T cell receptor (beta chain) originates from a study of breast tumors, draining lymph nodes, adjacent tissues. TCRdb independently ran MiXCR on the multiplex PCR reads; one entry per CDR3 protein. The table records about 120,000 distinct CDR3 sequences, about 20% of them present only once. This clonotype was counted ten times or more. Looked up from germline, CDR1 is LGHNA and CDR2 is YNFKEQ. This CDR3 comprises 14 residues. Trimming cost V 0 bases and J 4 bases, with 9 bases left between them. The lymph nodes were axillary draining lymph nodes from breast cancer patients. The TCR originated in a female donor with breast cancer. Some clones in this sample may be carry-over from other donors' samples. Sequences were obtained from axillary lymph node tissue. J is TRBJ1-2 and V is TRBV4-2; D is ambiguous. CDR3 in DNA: TGTGCCAGCAGCCAAGAGTCGCTTTCCTATGGCTACACCTTC. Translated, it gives CASSQESLSYGYTF.